The T cell receptor (beta chain) under discussion was sequenced for a study of shared clonotypes between healthy human individuals. This clone was seen once. At the DNA level, this CDR3 is encoded by other sequences in the same sample as well. Only in-frame clones appear in the TCRdb table, and some are missing; sequencing was by immunoSEQ multiplex PCR. This sample carries millions of clones, approximately 92% of them seen once, and the ten largest clones take around 0.15%. The clonotype was recovered from a man aged 18 to 29 in good health. Sequencing used naive CD4+ T cells sorted from blood. Regarding subset: CD45RA+ positively selected.

In DNA form, the CDR3 reads TGTGCCTGGAGTGTGGCGGCCTCCTACGAGCAGTACTTC. It codes for CAWSVAASYEQYF. The V call is TRBV30, the J call TRBJ2-7, with unresolved D. This CDR3 has 13 amino acids. CDR1 and CDR2 (germline): GTSNPN, SVGIG (reference sequence). The V end was cut by 0 bases, the J end by 0 bases, with 6 bases between.